This TCR beta chain is drawn from a study of somatic mutations in cytotoxic T cells in rheumatoid arthritis. At the level of the study: Several of the V beta antibody-stained T-cell populations were flow-sorted at nearly 100% purity; V beta1+ cells were among them and were sequenced for TCRB.

The authors' processing: Matching between patient CD8+ clones larger than 1% and published virus-specific TCRB sequences was rare. Some clones are missing from TCRdb's copy, which holds only in-frame ones; the method was immunoSEQ multiplex PCR. V and J calls and clone size are given by that table; D and trimming were obtained from the DNA. The data show 15,000 to 20,000 clones, with approximately 84% seen just once and around 10% held by the top ten. CDR1 is SGDLS, CDR2 YYNGEE, per germline. The V and J ends lost 0 bases and 2 bases, in that order; junction bases with no gene match: 5. The CDR3 has 15 amino acids. Both CD4+ and CD8+ cells were separated through positive magnetic bead selection, and their purity was verified using flow cytometry. Within the sample, this clone is medium-sized.

The chain employs TRBV9 and TRBJ2-7, with TRBD2 identical over 7 bases. Sequences were obtained from CD8+ T cells sorted from blood. The source is an adult with rheumatoid arthritis. The CDR3 here is CASSVGEGSTYEQYF. In nucleotides, the CDR3 is TGTGCCAGCAGCGTAGGGGAGGGCTCTACCTACGAGCAGTACTTC.